This TCR beta chain was identified in a study of T cell responses to AZD1222 COVID-19 vaccine. Using immunoSEQ multiplex PCR, the repertoire was profiled, and TCRdb retains in-frame clones only, with some absent. This table has around 140,000 clones, approximately 91% appearing once. Germline lookup yields CDR1 SGHTA and CDR2 FQGNSA. This CDR3 region has 14 residues. V gave up 3 bases and J gave up 1 base, with 9 bases separating them. This specimen was peripheral blood, taken 28 days after the second dose of the MenACWY control vaccine. The chain employs TRBV7-2 and TRBJ1-1, with D uncertain. This TCR was recovered from an adult who received the MenACWY meningococcal vaccine as a control. The CDR3 protein is CASSFGGPNTEAFF. CDR3 DNA: TGTGCCAGCAGCTTTGGAGGGCCGAACACTGAAGCTTTCTTT. Full variable domain (rest looked up from reference TRBV7-2 and TRBJ1-1): GAGVSQSPSNKVTEKGKDVELRCDPISGHTALYWYRQSLGQGLEFLIYFQGNSAPDKSGLPSDRFSAERTGGSVSTLTIQRTQQEDSAVYLCASSFGGPNTEAFFGQGTRLTVV.